The entry that follows covers one TCR beta chain sequence. The antigen is not known. These data belong to a study of T cell responses to AZD1222 COVID-19 vaccine. Whole-study context: Second doses at about 4 or about 12 weeks were pooled.

Study-wide results and caveats: As reported, nearly half of all spike-specific TCRs target variant regions that are unmutated.

CDR3 size: 15 residues. V lost 4 bases to trimming and J lost 5 bases, with 17 bases between them. Germline V CDR1 and CDR2: MNHEY, SVGAGI. Clones were read by immunoSEQ multiplex PCR, and TCRdb kept only the in-frame ones, dropping some. Of tens of thousands of clones in the sample, over 75% were seen once. The sequencing here drew on peripheral blood, taken on day 0 of AZD1222 vaccination. The chain recombines TRBV6-5 with TRBJ1-1, with D tentatively TRBD1 (5 bases). This receptor was obtained from an adult in good health. The DNA for the CDR3 is TGTGCCAGCAGTTCTGGCGGTCAGGGAATAACTGAAGCTTTCTTT. Residues: CASSSGGQGITEAFF.